A selection of T cell receptor beta chains follows, all from one sample in a study of blood T cell repertoires in COVID-19. The method was immunoSEQ multiplex PCR; TCRdb's version includes in-frame clones alone and lacks a portion of them. The table records under 20,000 clones, 75% to 90% of them present only once. The sample taken for sequencing was peripheral blood. The origin of the receptors is a man between 60 and 75 years old with active COVID-19. Both conserved end residues are part of each CDR3. Clone size appears in some rows only: once, few, many, or a class for an expanded clone.

v_gene,abundance,CDR3aa
TRBV10-3,.,CATTGTAQGQPQHF
TRBV20-1,.,CSGHSGNTIYF
TRBV30,once,CAWSGFGVGVHNEQFF
TRBV27,.,CASSASSYNEQFF
TRBV14,.,CASSRGTPSYNEQFF
TRBV13,.,CASSATGLGDIQYF
TRBV24-1,.,CATSETSWNYGYTF
TRBV19,.,CASSMNRNSNQPQHF
TRBV19,.,CASQRTGRSNQPQHF
TRBV2,.,CASATQLWGRTNYGYTF
TRBV5-1,.,CASSSRGQGADTQYF
TRBV11-3,.,CASSLGLAGLTDTQYF
TRBV28,.,CASREVKPPDTQYF
TRBV2,.,CASSAGTGGNQPQHF
TRBV10-3,few,CAISESHVRGQIEAFF
TRBV5-1,.,CASSFSPSETQYF
TRBV19,.,CAVYQGTEAFF
TRBV7-2,.,CASSFNRGPVRTEAFF
TRBV7-2,few,CASSPDTMDNSPLHF
TRBV6-2/TRBV6-3,.,CASSYLIEGGGYTF
TRBV12-3/TRBV12-4,.,CASQSNPNQPQHF
TRBV6-5,.,CASSYRAVGLYGYTF
TRBV30,.,CAWSADSSGANVLTF
TRBV19,.,CASSIVGGGLFYEQFF
TRBV11-3,.,CASSEDRGLYNEQFF
TRBV11-2,once,CASSLTRHEQYF
TRBV19,.,CASRKREMNTEAFF